This TCR beta chain was recorded in a study of tumor-infiltrating lymphocytes in primary liver carcinoma. The germline gives CDR1 SGHAT, CDR2 FQNNGV. This CDR3 has 17 residues. J gave up 2 bases and V 4 bases, and 6 bases lay outside the gene matches. The count of this clonotype is one. The researchers produced TCR beta cDNA from roughly 550 ng total RNA with a constant-region primer. Three nested multiplex PCR rounds, a slightly modified ARM-PCR method, built the TCR beta libraries. The first two PCR rounds used TRBV1-TRBV30 primers with a Cbeta primer, roughly 10 cycles each. TCRdb independently ran MiXCR on the multiplex PCR reads; one entry per CDR3 protein. The sample includes more than 95,000 distinct CDR3 sequences, around 64% of them seen just once. Between about 17 and 34 mg of unsorted bulk tissue served as the source from which RNA and DNA were co-extracted.

The origin of this receptor is a woman aged 55-75 years with primary liver carcinoma and hepatitis B virus infection. J is TRBJ2-3 and V is TRBV11-2, with TRBD2 matching over 13 bases. The sequencing input was liver tumor tissue from sampling region 3. Subset specified: tumor region T3, left-lateral pole. CDR3 nucleotides: TGTGCCAGCAGCTCACGGGGGACTAGCGGGGTCACAGATACGCAGTATTTT. Translating gives CASSSRGTSGVTDTQYF.